Shown below are 28 T cell receptor beta chains from a single sample sequenced in a study of blood T cell repertoires in COVID-19. Sequencing used immunoSEQ multiplex PCR; TCRdb keeps in-frame clones, though not all of them. This repertoire shows some 160,000 clones, 88% found once; its top ten account for about 6.3%. The source material was PBMCs or T cells enriched from blood (not recorded which). These receptors were taken from a woman between 45 and 60 years old who had recovered from COVID-19.

This clone was detected only once. The V gene is TRBV5-1, the J gene TRBJ2-1; tentative D call: TRBD2 (7 bases). This CDR3 has 15 amino acids. CDR1 SGHRS and CDR2 YFSETQ come from the germline V gene. V was trimmed by 4 bases and J by 1 base, leaving 12 bases between them. Here the CDR3 DNA reads TGCGCCAGCAGCCTTGGGGGGGCGTCCTACAATGAGCAGTTCTTC. The encoded protein is CASSLGGASYNEQFF.

This clone was observed a few times. The CDR3 DNA follows: TGTGCCAGCACCTCCCAGCGGGCAGTGCTCTACGAGCAGTACTTC. This encodes CASTSQRAVLYEQYF. This rearrangement joins TRBV7-8 to TRBJ2-7, with a tentative D call TRBD2 (6 bases). Germline V lookup: CDR1 SGHVS, CDR2 FQNEAQ. Trimming removed 7 bases at V and 3 bases at J, with 19 bases between. The CDR3 contains 15 residues.

The table lists this clone with a count of one. J is TRBJ2-3 and V is TRBV27; TRBD2 is a possible D gene (6 bases). Deletions cut 5 bases from V and 2 bases from J, with 17 bases between. Germline CDR1 is MNHEY and CDR2 is SMNVEV (reference sequence). The CDR3 is 16 residues long. This chain's CDR3 is CASSPPLASPTDTQYF. The CDR3 region has the DNA TGTGCCAGCAGTCCGCCACTAGCTAGCCCCACAGATACGCAGTATTTT.

V is TRBV6-2 or TRBV6-3 and J is TRBJ1-1; tentative D call: TRBD1 (5 bases). V was clipped by 6 bases and J by 5 bases, with 10 bases between them. From germline, CDR1 is MNHEY and CDR2 SVGEGT. This CDR3 has 12 amino acids. CDR3 nucleotide sequence: TGTGCCAGCAGCAGGCGACAGACTGAAGCTTTCTTT. This codes for CASSRRQTEAFF.

This rearrangement joins TRBV9 to TRBJ2-1; tentative D call: TRBD2 (7 bases). The germline V gene has CDR1 SGDLS and CDR2 YYNGEE. The CDR3 length is 16 residues. The V end lost 0 bases, the J end lost 8 bases, and 18 bases lay between the germline ends. The CDR3 protein is CASSVGRGGALDEQFF. The CDR3 coding sequence is TGTGCCAGCAGCGTAGGAAGAGGGGGGGCCTTGGATGAGCAGTTCTTC. The complete variable domain, with remaining parts taken from reference TRBV9 and TRBJ2-1, reads DSGVTQTPKHLITATGQRVTLRCSPRSGDLSVYWYQQSLDQGLQFLIQYYNGEERAKGNILERFSAQQFPDLHSELNLSSLELGDSALYFCASSVGRGGALDEQFFGPGTRLTVL.

The chain uses TRBV21-1 and TRBJ1-1; no DNA check was done on the table's D call, TRBD1. TRBV21-1 is given as a pseudogene. The CDR3 is made up of 20 amino acids. This CDR3 is CASSHPVGETGSGMNTEAFF. The CDR3 bases are TGTGCCAGCAGCCACCCGGTGGGGGAGACAGGGTCAGGGATGAACACTGAAGCTTTCTTT.

The CDR3 reads CASSTFKGGGEKYSPLHF. CDR3 nucleotide sequence: TGTGCCAGCAGCACCTTCAAGGGAGGGGGGGAGAAGTATTCACCCCTCCACTTT. This rearrangement joins TRBV21-1 to TRBJ1-6. TRBV21-1 is a listed pseudogene. This CDR3 region has 18 residues.

The rearrangement joins TRBV4-1 to TRBJ1-4; D gene ambiguous. V was clipped by 1 base and J by 6 bases, with 9 bases between them. The CDR3 length is 14 residues. Germline V CDR1 and CDR2: MGHRA, YSYEKL. CDR3 protein: CASSQVGRDEKLFF. The DNA for the CDR3 is TGCGCCAGCAGCCAAGTAGGGAGGGATGAAAAACTGTTTTTT.

The chain joins TRBV27 to TRBJ1-3; TRBD1 matches at 7 bases. The ends lost 6 bases at V and 2 bases at J; junction bases unmatched: 4. Looked up from germline, CDR1 is MNHEY and CDR2 is SMNVEV (reference sequence). This CDR3 is built from 14 residues. The CDR3 bases are TGTGCCAGCAGCACCGGGACAGCTGGAAACACCATATATTTT. Translating it yields CASSTGTAGNTIYF.

The sample holds one count of this clone. This rearrangement joins TRBV7-2 to TRBJ2-5; perhaps TRBD1 as D (6 bases). Germline CDR1 SGHTA, CDR2 FQGNSA. The CDR3 length is 15 residues. The germline V and J ends were trimmed by 3 bases and 4 bases, with 15 bases remaining between them. CDR3 coding DNA: TGTGCCAGCAGCTTGTCGATGGGGGCCACAGAGACCCAGTACTTC. It translates to CASSLSMGATETQYF.

The CDR3 reads CASSQGYLSANSNQPQHF. In nucleotides, the CDR3 is TGCGCCAGCAGCCAAGGTTACTTAAGTGCTAATAGCAATCAGCCCCAGCATTTT. The rearrangement uses TRBV4-1 and TRBJ1-5; D unresolved. V lost 1 base and J 0 bases, leaving 16 bases between the germline ends. Germline CDR1 reads MGHRA; CDR2 reads YSYEKL. There are 18 residues in the CDR3.

The rearrangement joins TRBV24-1 to TRBJ2-3, with 7 bases fitting TRBD1. Germline loops: CDR1 KGHDR, CDR2 SFDVKD. CDR3 length equals 15 residues. V shed 9 bases, J shed 1 base, and the junction held 9 bases outside the gene matches. The chain's CDR3 is CATSPGGSGTDTQYF. In nucleotides, the CDR3 is TGTGCCACCTCCCCAGGGGGTTCTGGCACAGATACGCAGTATTTT.

This chain connects TRBV27 to TRBJ2-7, with D possibly TRBD2 on 7 matching bases. CDR3 length equals 16 residues. Trimming pared 3 bases from V and 0 bases from J, leaving 15 bases between. Germline-derived CDR1 and CDR2 are MNHEY and SMNVEV (reference sequence). The CDR3 sequence: CASSLGGGGRSYEQYF. The CDR3 DNA sequence: TGTGCCAGCAGTTTGGGCGGCGGGGGCCGCTCCTACGAGCAGTACTTC.

About this clone: The same CDR3 arises from other DNA sequences in this sample as well. The chain combines TRBV7-9 with TRBJ1-1; possibly TRBD1 for D (5 bases). CDR1 and CDR2 (germline): SEHNR, FQNEAQ (reference sequence). CDR3 length: 14 amino acids. The V end lost 1 base, the J end lost 1 base, and 7 bases lay between the germline ends. The CDR3 region is CASSLGGANTEAFF. CDR3 DNA: TGTGCCAGCAGCTTAGGGGGCGCGAACACTGAAGCTTTCTTT. Filled out from reference TRBV7-9 and TRBJ1-1, the complete variable domain reads DTGVSQNPRHKITKRGQNVTFRCDPISEHNRLYWYRQTLGQGPEFLTYFQNEAQLEKSRLLSDRFSAERPKGSFSTLEIQRTEQGDSAMYLCASSLGGANTEAFFGQGTRLTVV.

The genes are TRBV7-9 and TRBJ2-7; possibly TRBD1 for D (5 bases). The CDR3 consists of 16 residues. Trimming pared 1 base from V and 1 base from J, leaving 14 bases between. Germline V gene lookup returns CDR1 SEHNR and CDR2 FQNEAQ (reference sequence). The CDR3 loop reads CASSLGIAGISYEQYF. Here the CDR3 DNA reads TGTGCCAGCAGCTTAGGTATTGCAGGGATATCCTACGAGCAGTACTTC.

This chain uses TRBV21-1 with TRBJ2-5; TRBD2, the table's D call, lacks a check against the DNA. TRBV21-1 is a pseudogene segment. CDR3 length: 15 amino acids. The CDR3 sequence: CASSKAHRDQETQYF. As DNA, the CDR3 is TGTGCCAGCAGCAAAGCGCACCGGGACCAAGAGACCCAGTACTTC.

The V gene is TRBV6-5, the J gene TRBJ1-6; a possible D gene is TRBD1 (5 bases). Germline V lookup: CDR1 MNHEY, CDR2 SVGAGI. The CDR3 length is 15 residues. V lost 6 bases and J lost 10, with 19 bases in between. The CDR3 sequence: CASSRTVGAESPLHF. The DNA of the CDR3 is TGTGCCAGCAGCCGTACGGTAGGGGCGGAATCACCCCTCCACTTT.

The chain couples TRBV6-5 to TRBJ1-1; D unresolved. Germline V CDR1 and CDR2: MNHEY, SVGAGI. The CDR3 totals 13 residues. V lost 8 bases to trimming and J lost 0 bases, with 10 bases between them. CDR3 amino acids: CASSVDLNTEAFF. Written as DNA, the CDR3 is TGTGCCAGCTCGGTAGATCTGAACACTGAAGCTTTCTTT.

The chain has TRBV11-2 and TRBJ2-3; 15 bases map to TRBD2. V dropped 1 base and J dropped 14; count of bases not matched to a gene: 10. This CDR3 has 16 residues. In germline, CDR1 is SGHAT, CDR2 FQNNGV. The CDR3 sequence: CASSLGTSGGGRYPYF. CDR3 DNA: TGTGCCAGCAGCTTAGGGACTAGCGGGGGGGGCCGTTATCCGTATTTT.

V gene TRBV11-3 combines with J gene TRBJ2-3; the match to TRBD2 covers 13 bases. J lost 1 base, V lost 4 bases, and 5 bases had no gene match. The CDR3 totals 17 residues. Germline V CDR1 and CDR2: SGHNT, YENEEA. CDR3 sequence: CASSSRTSGGGTDTQYF. CDR3 in DNA: TGTGCCAGCAGCTCCCGGACTAGCGGGGGAGGCACAGATACGCAGTATTTT.

The chain is built from TRBV18 and TRBJ1-1; 9 bases are a match to TRBD1. J lost 7 bases, V lost 4 bases, and 4 bases had no gene match. The CDR3 runs 13 residues. CDR1 is KGHSH and CDR2 is LQKENI in the germline V gene. This chain's CDR3 is CASSQGQGIEAFF. The CDR3 DNA reads as TGTGCCAGCTCACAAGGACAGGGGATTGAAGCTTTCTTT.

The chain is built from TRBV4-2 and TRBJ1-6; 7 nucleotides line up with TRBD1. Germline V gene lookup returns CDR1 LGHNA and CDR2 YNFKEQ. The CDR3 is 14 residues long. With V trimmed by 4 bases and J by 5 bases, 2 bases remained unmatched. CDR3 in amino acids: CASSLGTDNSPLHF. The CDR3 DNA reads as TGTGCCAGCAGCCTCGGGACAGATAATTCACCCCTCCACTTT.

The V gene is TRBV9, the J gene TRBJ2-3, with TRBD2 identical over 10 bases. Germline V gene data show CDR1 as SGDLS and CDR2 as YYNGEE. CDR3 length: 16 residues. The junction had 7 bases not matched to a gene; V was cut back by 6 bases and J by 0 bases. CDR3 coding DNA: TGTGCCAGCAATGTAGCGGGGGGTTGGAGCACAGATACGCAGTATTTT. It encodes CASNVAGGWSTDTQYF. The full variable domain, rest sourced from reference TRBV9 and TRBJ2-3, is DSGVTQTPKHLITATGQRVTLRCSPRSGDLSVYWYQQSLDQGLQFLIQYYNGEERAKGNILERFSAQQFPDLHSELNLSSLELGDSALYFCASNVAGGWSTDTQYFGPGTRLTVL.

A single count supports this clone. The chain recombines TRBV28 with TRBJ1-3; 7 positions match TRBD1. The trim removed 5 bases at V and 2 bases at J, leaving 18 bases unmatched. The CDR3 sequence is 19 residues long. Germline lookup yields CDR1 MDHEN and CDR2 SYDVKM. CDR3 amino acids: CASSIFRQGERQAGNTIYF. The CDR3 DNA is TGTGCCAGCAGTATATTTCGACAGGGAGAAAGACAGGCTGGAAACACCATATATTTT.

This chain uses TRBV6-4 with TRBJ1-2; the match to TRBD1 covers 10 bases. V was clipped by 4 bases and J by 3 bases; unmatched bases: 8. This CDR3 is 16 amino acids long. CDR1 and CDR2 (germline): MRHNA, SNTAGT. DNA for the CDR3: TGTGCCAGCAGTGCCCATGGGACAGGGGCGTACTATGGCTACACCTTC. Its translation: CASSAHGTGAYYGYTF.

This clone was observed many times. The sample contains more than one DNA sequence encoding this CDR3. The chain combines TRBV27 with TRBJ1-1; possible D gene TRBD1, 5 bases. Germline V gene lookup returns CDR1 MNHEY and CDR2 SMNVEV (reference sequence). The CDR3 is made up of 12 amino acids. The V and J ends lost 5 bases and 7 bases respectively, with 11 bases between them. This CDR3 is CASSHRGGEAFF. The CDR3 coding sequence is TGTGCCAGCAGTCACCGGGGGGGTGAAGCTTTCTTT.

V is TRBV30 and J is TRBJ1-2; no definite D call. Germline-derived CDR1 and CDR2 are GTSNPN and SVGIG (reference sequence). Trimming took 4 bases from V and 4 from J, leaving 16 bases between them. The CDR3 is 14 residues long. The CDR3 DNA is TGTGCCTGGAAATATTGGGAGCTTCGCTATGGCTACACCTTC. It is translated as CAWKYWELRYGYTF.

This chain joins TRBV11-2 and TRBJ1-2, with D hard to call. V was clipped by 2 bases and J by 4 bases, with 8 bases between them. From germline, CDR1 is SGHAT and CDR2 FQNNGV. The CDR3 totals 13 residues. The CDR3 loop reads CASSLTGSYGYTF. In DNA, the CDR3 is TGTGCCAGCAGCTTAACGGGGTCCTATGGCTACACCTTC.